Presented here are 27 T cell receptor beta chains from one specimen sequenced in a study of T cells in Graves' hyperthyroidism and ophthalmopathy. RNA transcripts gave rise to amplified TCR beta CDR3 regions. First-round RT-PCR targeting the TCR CDR3 was performed with the HTBI primer set. TCRdb re-called the multiplex PCR reads through MiXCR, storing one row per CDR3 protein. In the table there are about 500,000 distinct CDR3 sequences, approximately 15% of which are singletons. Sequenced material: blood. These receptors all stem from a woman aged 18-29 years with Graves' hyperthyroidism.

The rearrangement uses TRBV19 and TRBJ1-1; a possible D gene is TRBD1 (5 bases). The CDR3 runs 14 residues. The germline gives CDR1 LNHDA, CDR2 SQIVND (reference sequence). V was cut by 0 bases and J by 6 bases, with 11 bases left in between. The CDR3 DNA follows: TGTGCCAGTAGTATAGATCCAGGGAGGCCTGAAGCTTTCTTT. Translated: CASSIDPGRPEAFF.

Ten or more counts support this clonotype. This rearrangement joins TRBV7-8 to TRBJ2-3; D is perhaps TRBD1 or TRBD2 (5 bases each). The germline CDR1 and CDR2 sequences are SGHVS and FQNEAQ. Trimming cost V 4 bases and J 2 bases, with 10 bases left between them. This CDR3 spans 14 amino acids. The CDR3 bases are TGTGCCAGCAGCTCCGGGACGCACACAGATACGCAGTATTTT. Translation: CASSSGTHTDTQYF.

This clonotype was recorded at least ten times. The chain employs TRBV7-2 and TRBJ2-1; TRBD2 aligns across 10 bases. V lost 5 bases to trimming and J lost 0 bases; unmatched junction nucleotides: 7. The V gene's germline CDR1 is SGHTA and CDR2 FQGNSA. CDR3 size: 17 residues. The CDR3 coding sequence is TGTGCCAGCAGCCATCCAAAGCGGGGGGGCTCCTACAATGAGCAGTTCTTC. It encodes CASSHPKRGGSYNEQFF.

J is TRBJ2-3 and V is TRBV7-9, with D unclear. The V end lost 5 bases, the J end lost 6 bases, and 6 bases lay between the germline ends. CDR3 size: 11 residues. The germline gives CDR1 SEHNR, CDR2 FQNEAQ (reference sequence). The CDR3 protein is CASSHRDTQYF. CDR3 nucleotides: TGTGCCAGCAGCCACCGGGATACGCAGTATTTT. Complete variable domain (other parts from reference TRBV7-9 and TRBJ2-3): DTGVSQNPRHKITKRGQNVTFRCDPISEHNRLYWYRQTLGQGPEFLTYFQNEAQLEKSRLLSDRFSAERPKGSFSTLEIQRTEQGDSAMYLCASSHRDTQYFGPGTRLTVL.

The chain employs TRBV6-1 and TRBJ1-3; D gene ambiguous. The V end lost 7 bases, the J end lost 2 bases, and 15 bases lay between the germline ends. The CDR3 has 15 amino acids. Germline lookup yields CDR1 MNHNS and CDR2 SASEGT. The CDR3 region has the DNA TGTGCCAGCACCCGGCCCGCTTCAGCTGGAAACACCATATATTTT. This sequence encodes CASTRPASAGNTIYF.

This clonotype was observed a single time. The chain combines TRBV29-1 with TRBJ2-7, with D possibly matching TRBD1 (6 bases). CDR1 is SQVTM, CDR2 ANQGSEA, per germline. The CDR3 is 14 amino acids. V gave up 6 bases and J gave up 2 bases, with 17 bases separating them. CDR3 bases: TGCAGCGTCGTTACAGGGAAAACAACCTACGAGCAGTACTTC. Translating it yields CSVVTGKTTYEQYF.

The chain links TRBV5-1 to TRBJ2-3; possibly TRBD1 or TRBD2 for D (6 bases each). Germline V CDR1 and CDR2: SGHRS, YFSETQ. The CDR3 contains 16 residues. V lost 4 bases, J lost 0 bases, and 15 bases lay in between. The CDR3 DNA reads TGCGCCAGCAGCGGTTGGGGGGCCCCTAGCACAGATACGCAGTATTTT. This translates into CASSGWGAPSTDTQYF.

This clonotype was seen more than once but under ten times. The chain has TRBV19 and TRBJ2-1; 12 positions agree with TRBD2. The germline V gene encodes CDR1 LNHDA and CDR2 SQIVND (reference sequence). V gave up 6 bases and J gave up 9 bases; unmatched junction bases: 9. The CDR3 loop spans 15 amino acids. The DNA for the CDR3 is TGTGCCAGTAGCCAGACTAGCGGGAGAGAAGGTGAGCAGTTCTTC. It is translated as CASSQTSGREGEQFF.

The chain couples TRBV3-1 to TRBJ2-1, with a possible D match to TRBD1 (5 bases). The CDR3 has 12 residues. The V end was cut by 2 bases, the J end by 9 bases, with 8 bases between. CDR1 LGHDT and CDR2 YNNKEL come from the germline V gene (reference sequence). CDR3 coding DNA: TGTGCCAGCAGCCAAAGGGGAAGTGAGCAGTTCTTC. As protein: CASSQRGSEQFF.

V is TRBV5-1 and J is TRBJ1-5, with D unresolved. CDR3 size: 15 residues. Germline CDR1 is SGHRS and CDR2 is YFSETQ. The V end was cut by 3 bases, the J end by 5 bases, with 15 bases between. The CDR3 nucleotides are TGCGCCAGCAGCTATGGTTTGGGAGGAGATCAGCCCCAGCATTTT. It translates to CASSYGLGGDQPQHF.

Ten or more counts support this clonotype. The rearrangement links TRBV6-1 to TRBJ1-5, with a tentative D call TRBD1 (5 bases). CDR1 and CDR2 (germline): MNHNS, SASEGT. V lost 1 base and J 2 bases, leaving 9 bases between the germline ends. This CDR3 is 15 amino acids long. In nucleotides, the CDR3 is TGTGCCAGCAGTGAAGGGGGGGTTGGCAATCAGCCCCAGCATTTT. Translated, it gives CASSEGGVGNQPQHF.

This clonotype appeared many times. The chain couples TRBV6-1 to TRBJ1-2; weak D call: TRBD1 (5 bases). The CDR3 has 15 amino acids. The V and J ends lost 0 bases and 3 bases respectively, with 11 bases between them. Germline V CDR1 and CDR2: MNHNS, SASEGT. DNA of the CDR3: TGTGCCAGCAGTGAAGCAATTGGGGGGTACTATGGCTACACCTTC. The encoded protein is CASSEAIGGYYGYTF.

The chain recombines TRBV4-3 with TRBJ2-3; 10 bases agree with TRBD2. Germline loops: CDR1 LGHNA, CDR2 YSLEER. CDR3 length: 17 amino acids. The junction had 4 bases not matched to a gene; V was cut back by 1 base and J by 0 bases. The CDR3 region is CASSQVRAGGSTDTQYF. As DNA, the CDR3 is TGCGCCAGCAGCCAAGTTAGAGCGGGGGGGAGCACAGATACGCAGTATTTT.

In this sample, this clonotype turned up a few times. The gene calls are TRBV2 and TRBJ2-1; D call uncertain. V was cut by 4 bases and J by 4 bases, with 14 bases left in between. The CDR3 runs to 15 residues. Germline V gene data show CDR1 as SNHLY and CDR2 as FYNNEI. CDR3 DNA: TGTGCCAGCAGTGTATTACCGATGAGGTACAATGAGCAGTTCTTC. Protein: CASSVLPMRYNEQFF.

This clonotype was seen a handful of times. The gene calls are TRBV11-2 and TRBJ1-1, with TRBD1 matching over 7 bases. The CDR3 consists of 14 residues. CDR1 SGHAT and CDR2 FQNNGV come from the germline V gene. Germline trimming cut 5 bases from V and 10 bases from J; bases unmatched to any gene: 13. CDR3: CASSPSTGRATAFF. DNA for the CDR3: TGTGCCAGCAGCCCTTCGACAGGGAGGGCTACAGCTTTCTTT.

This clonotype was observed a handful of times. The J gene is TRBJ1-6, the V gene TRBV20-1; D may be TRBD1 (5 bases). The V end lost 2 bases, the J end lost 9 bases, and 17 bases lay between the germline ends. The CDR3 is made up of 15 amino acids. From germline, CDR1 is DFQATT and CDR2 SNEGSKA (reference sequence). The CDR3 DNA reads TGCAGTGCTAGATTCGGTTCAGGGTTTGGTTCACCCCTCCACTTT. Protein sequence: CSARFGSGFGSPLHF.

This clonotype was counted only a few times. The rearrangement links TRBV24-1 to TRBJ1-5, with a weak D call TRBD1 (5 bases). Germline V gives CDR1 KGHDR, CDR2 SFDVKD. The CDR3 extends over 14 amino acids. The V end lost 3 bases, the J end lost 7 bases, and 12 bases lay between the germline ends. The CDR3 region has the DNA TGTGCCACCAGTGATGTCAGGGTGGGGCAGCCCCAGCATTTT. Its protein product is CATSDVRVGQPQHF.

This clonotype was detected many times. The chain carries TRBV28 and TRBJ1-1; D not certain. The germline V and J ends were trimmed by 10 bases and 0 bases, with 12 bases remaining between them. Germline V gene sequence: CDR1 MDHEN, CDR2 SYDVKM. There are 13 residues in the CDR3. The CDR3 nucleotides read TGTGCCACCCGGGCAGCAATGAACACTGAAGCTTTCTTT. Amino acids: CATRAAMNTEAFF.

The chain has TRBV10-3 and TRBJ2-2; D unclear. Germline V gene sequence: CDR1 ENHRY, CDR2 SYGVKD. Trimming took off 4 bases at V and 0 bases at J, with 6 bases between the two ends. This CDR3 contains 14 residues. The CDR3 sequence is CAISGLANTGELFF. In DNA, the CDR3 is TGTGCCATCAGTGGTCTAGCGAACACCGGGGAGCTGTTTTTT.

The table lists this clonotype with many counts. V and J are TRBV12-3 or TRBV12-4 and TRBJ1-2; D might be TRBD1 (6 bases). Trimming shortened V by 10 bases and J by 4 bases, and 19 bases separated the two germline ends. This CDR3 is 14 amino acids long. CDR3 amino acids: CATTSGAQSYGYTF. The CDR3 nucleotides are TGTGCCACTACGTCAGGGGCGCAGAGCTATGGCTACACCTTC.

This clonotype was recorded only once. The rearrangement joins TRBV12-5 to TRBJ2-3; TRBD2 aligns across 8 bases. CDR3 length: 17 residues. V lost 1 base to trimming and J lost 1 base; unmatched junction nucleotides: 7. Germline V gene data show CDR1 as LGHNT and CDR2 as FRNRAP. CDR3 loop: CASGLGISGDRTDTQYF. The CDR3 nucleotides are TGTGCTAGTGGTTTGGGAATTAGCGGGGACCGCACAGATACGCAGTATTTT.

The genes are TRBV6-2 or TRBV6-3 and TRBJ2-3; D uncertain. This CDR3 has 12 residues. Germline loops: CDR1 MNHEY, CDR2 SVGEGT. V lost 2 bases to trimming and J lost 7 bases, with 7 bases between them. This CDR3 is CASSYPVNTQYF. CDR3 DNA sequence: TGTGCCAGCAGTTACCCCGTCAATACGCAGTATTTT.

This clonotype has only a few counts. An end of the junction does not agree with germline; a read error may underlie this. V and J are TRBV6-1 and TRBJ2-2, with D maybe TRBD1 (5 bases). This CDR3 has 15 residues. CDR1 is MNHNS and CDR2 is SASEGT in the germline V gene. The CDR3 region is CFTQGGVANTGELFF. The CDR3 DNA follows: TGCTTCACTCAGGGCGGCGTGGCGAACACCGGGGAGCTGTTTTTT.

This clonotype was recorded at least ten times. The chain combines TRBV6-5 with TRBJ2-1, with 13 bases that match TRBD2. Germline CDR1 and CDR2: MNHEY and SVGAGI. The CDR3 runs 18 residues. The trim removed 2 bases at V and 0 bases at J, leaving 4 bases unmatched. The CDR3 coding sequence is TGTGCCAGCAGTTACGGGACTAGCGGGGTTAGCTCCTACAATGAGCAGTTCTTC. Protein: CASSYGTSGVSSYNEQFF.

This clonotype was counted at least ten times. J is TRBJ2-7 and V is TRBV5-1, with D uncertain. The CDR3 has 14 residues. Germline-derived CDR1 and CDR2 are SGHRS and YFSETQ. The ends were cut back, 8 bases at V and 0 bases at J, with 15 bases in the middle. CDR3: CASAVGPSSYEQYF. The CDR3 coding sequence is TGCGCCAGTGCCGTGGGCCCTAGCTCCTACGAGCAGTACTTC.

This clonotype has just a few counts. This chain connects TRBV9 to TRBJ2-7; a possible D gene is TRBD1 (5 bases). The length of the CDR3 is 13 residues. Germline CDR1 is SGDLS and CDR2 is YYNGEE. V was clipped by 0 bases and J by 6 bases, with 10 bases between them. The CDR3 nucleotides are TGTGCCAGCAGCGTAGCTTTAAGGGGCGAGCAGTACTTC. It translates to CASSVALRGEQYF.

This clonotype was detected a few times. This may arise from a read error, as a much more abundant clone is one base away. The J gene is TRBJ2-7, the V gene TRBV4-1, with 7 bases aligning to TRBD1. The trim removed 0 bases at V and 1 base at J, leaving 6 bases unmatched. Per the germline V gene, CDR1 is MGHRA and CDR2 is YSYEKL. This CDR3 comprises 16 residues. CDR3 amino acids: CASSQEGQAGSYEQYF. The DNA of the CDR3 is TGCGCCAGCAGCCAAGAAGGACAGGCTGGGTCCTACGAGCAGTACTTC.